Following are 22 T cell receptor beta chains from one sample sequenced in a study of CD8+CD57+ T cells in acquired aplastic anemia. Sequencing involved patients with CD8+CD57+ cell expansion previously shown by flow cytometry. TCR beta VDJ and CDR3 were profiled, and genomic DNA was the template. TCRdb analysed the reads with MiXCR anew, one entry per CDR3 protein. In the table there are more than 150,000 distinct CDR3 sequences, less than 60% of which are singletons. The sequencing input was sorted CD4+, CD8+, or CD8+CD57+ T cells (not recorded which) from PBMCs. The receptors shown here come from a human donor with aplastic anemia.

This clonotype was counted ten times or more. V gene TRBV29-1 combines with J gene TRBJ1-5; D unclear. Trimming removed 4 bases at V and 7 bases at J, with 17 bases between. The CDR3 has 14 amino acids. The germline V gene encodes CDR1 SQVTM and CDR2 ANQGSEA. The CDR3 here is CSVGSVGLEQPQHF. CDR3 nucleotides: TGCAGCGTTGGGTCAGTGGGATTGGAACAGCCCCAGCATTTT.

About this clonotype itself: At one boundary the junction diverges from the germline segment, which might be a read error. The chain carries TRBV10-3 and TRBJ2-7; no clear D gene. The germline V gene has CDR1 ENHRY and CDR2 SYGVKD. This CDR3 is 14 amino acids long. The CDR3 sequence is CASSADPSSYEQYF. DNA of the CDR3: TGTGCCAGCAGTGCTGATCCTAGCTCCTACGAGCAGTACTTC.

This chain connects TRBV6-1 to TRBJ2-7; D might be TRBD2 (5 bases). The CDR3 is 14 residues long. Germline V gives CDR1 MNHNS, CDR2 SASEGT. Between the trimmed V and J ends, which lost 6 bases and 6 bases, there was a span of 18 bases. The CDR3, as DNA: TGTGCCAGCAGGCTGCCCGAGGTCCGGGGCGAGCAGTACTTC. Its translation: CASRLPEVRGEQYF.

As to this clonotype: This may come from a read error, since a much larger clone is one base off. The chain recombines TRBV5-1 with TRBJ2-3; maybe TRBD1 (5 bases). V was trimmed by 6 bases and J by 2 bases, leaving 13 bases between them. The CDR3 is 14 residues long. Germline loops: CDR1 SGHRS, CDR2 YFSETQ. The CDR3 DNA sequence: TGCGCCAGCAACCTGTGGGGCTTCACAGATACGCAGTATTTT. Residues: CASNLWGFTDTQYF.

In this sample, this clonotype turned up once. The chain has TRBV19 and TRBJ2-1, with 10 bases that match TRBD1. Trimming took 6 bases from V and 7 from J; bases not matched to a gene: 6. The CDR3 runs 14 residues. The germline V gene encodes CDR1 LNHDA and CDR2 SQIVND (reference sequence). The CDR3 DNA reads TGTGCCAGTAGCGAGGGACAGGGGCTTAATGAGCAGTTCTTC. Its translation: CASSEGQGLNEQFF.

This clonotype was picked up one time. This chain connects TRBV19 to TRBJ1-6; D may be TRBD1 (6 bases). Germline lookup yields CDR1 LNHDA and CDR2 SQIVND (reference sequence). This CDR3 comprises 14 residues. Trimming shortened V by 9 bases and J by 7 bases, and 16 bases separated the two germline ends. The CDR3 DNA reads TGTGCCAGCACAAAGGGGGTCGTGAATTCACCCCTCCACTTT. Amino acids: CASTKGVVNSPLHF.

Comments on this clonotype: Given a much more abundant clone one base away, this may be a read error. No conserved phenylalanine or tryptophan is present at the end of the CDR3, so a read error is the likely explanation. The J gene is TRBJ2-7, the V gene TRBV25-1, with 11 positions matching TRBD2. CDR1 and CDR2 from the germline V gene are MGHDK and SYGVNS. CDR3 length: 16 amino acids. V trimming: 6 bases; J trimming: 2 bases; junction bases outside the gene matches: 9. The CDR3 loop is CASSITLAGGPYEQYS. Written as DNA, the CDR3 is TGTGCCAGCAGCATTACTCTAGCGGGGGGCCCCTACGAGCAGTACTCC.

The V and J genes are TRBV20-1 and TRBJ1-6, with D unclear. The CDR3 length is 14 residues. From germline, CDR1 is DFQATT and CDR2 SNEGSKA (reference sequence). Trimming shortened V by 5 bases and J by 7 bases, and 15 bases separated the two germline ends. The CDR3 DNA reads TGCAGTGCTCGTGAGGCAGGTGGCAATTCACCCCTCCACTTT. Residues: CSAREAGGNSPLHF.

This clonotype came up a few times. The chain is built from TRBV15 and TRBJ2-7; D is uncertain. Per the germline V gene, CDR1 is LNHNV and CDR2 is YYDKDF (reference sequence). CDR3 size: 12 residues. Trimming took off 0 bases at V and 6 bases at J, with 6 bases between the two ends. CDR3 in DNA: TGTGCCACCAGCAGAGAGTTTGGCGAGCAGTACTTC. Translation gives CATSREFGEQYF.

Ten or more counts support this clonotype. V usage is TRBV7-8 and J usage is TRBJ2-5; D not resolved. The CDR3 is 14 amino acids. CDR1 is SGHVS, CDR2 FQNEAQ, per germline. V was trimmed by 3 bases and J by 4 bases, leaving 12 bases between them. The CDR3 is CASSFGIGGETQYF. Here the CDR3 DNA reads TGTGCCAGCAGCTTTGGTATTGGTGGAGAGACCCAGTACTTC.

The table lists this clonotype with many counts. This sequence joins TRBV11-3 and TRBJ2-7; perhaps TRBD1 as D (6 bases). Trimming removed 6 bases at V and 4 bases at J, with 10 bases between. The CDR3 extends over 12 amino acids. CDR1 SGHNT and CDR2 YENEEA come from the germline V gene. DNA for the CDR3: TGTGCCAGCAGGCGACAGGCGTACGAGCAGTACTTC. Amino acid sequence: CASRRQAYEQYF.

This clonotype was recorded many times. The chain recombines TRBV12-3 or TRBV12-4 with TRBJ2-3, with no clear D. The CDR3 is made up of 14 amino acids. The V end lost 7 bases, the J end lost 2 bases, and 13 bases lay between the germline ends. The CDR3: CASTHLGITDTQYF. For the CDR3, the DNA is TGTGCCAGCACCCACCTGGGTATCACAGATACGCAGTATTTT.

This sequence joins TRBV30 and TRBJ1-5; the match to TRBD1 covers 7 bases. The CDR3 runs to 13 residues. The trim removed 0 bases at V and 4 bases at J, leaving 0 bases unmatched. Germline CDR1 GTSNPN, CDR2 SVGIG (reference sequence). As DNA, the CDR3 is TGTGCCTGGAGTGTACAGGGGAATCAGCCCCAGCATTTT. This sequence encodes CAWSVQGNQPQHF.

The V gene is TRBV7-8, the J gene TRBJ1-2; D may be TRBD1 (5 bases). This CDR3 comprises 13 residues. Germline lookup yields CDR1 SGHVS and CDR2 FQNEAQ. V shed 5 bases and J shed 3 bases, with 10 bases lying between them. CDR3: CASSPARDYGYTF. CDR3 nucleotides: TGTGCCAGCAGCCCTGCCAGGGACTATGGCTACACCTTC.

The V and J genes are TRBV3-1 and TRBJ2-7, with a weak D call TRBD1 (5 bases). The germline V and J ends were trimmed by 5 bases and 0 bases, with 11 bases remaining between them. The germline V gene encodes CDR1 LGHDT and CDR2 YNNKEL (reference sequence). The CDR3 is 14 amino acids. Here the CDR3 DNA reads TGTGCCAGCAGCTCGTTCAGGGCCTCCTACGAGCAGTACTTC. It specifies CASSSFRASYEQYF.

The CDR3 is CASSAPGLGLGEQYF. The CDR3 DNA is TGTGCCAGCAGTGCCCCGGGACTAGGATTAGGCGAGCAGTACTTC. V gene TRBV25-1 combines with J gene TRBJ2-7; 8 bases agree with TRBD2. This CDR3 is built from 15 residues. J gave up 6 bases and V 4 bases, and 11 bases lay outside the gene matches. Germline CDR1 and CDR2: MGHDK and SYGVNS.

For this clonotype: This may come from a read error, since a much larger clone is one base off. The CDR3 is CASSLDSINEQYF. The DNA of the CDR3 is TGCGCCAGCAGCTTGGACAGCATAAATGAGCAGTACTTC. This chain joins TRBV5-1 and TRBJ2-5; D remains ambiguous. With 0 bases removed from V and 11 bases from J, the gap between germline ends came to 14 bases. Germline V gene data show CDR1 as SGHRS and CDR2 as YFSETQ. The CDR3 has 13 residues.

Many counts were recorded for this clonotype. The chain combines TRBV2 with TRBJ2-7; D remains unclear. This CDR3 comprises 12 residues. CDR1 is SNHLY and CDR2 is FYNNEI in the germline V gene. Between the trimmed V and J ends, which lost 6 bases and 1 base, there was a span of 7 bases. The CDR3 region is CASRLESYEQYF. The CDR3 DNA follows: TGTGCCAGCAGATTAGAGTCCTACGAGCAGTACTTC.

This clonotype was picked up many times. This chain uses TRBV5-4 with TRBJ2-2; D gene uncertain. The V and J ends lost 0 bases and 0 bases respectively, with 12 bases between them. There are 17 residues in the CDR3. Germline loops: CDR1 SGHNT, CDR2 YYREEE (reference sequence). The CDR3, as DNA: TGTGCCAGCAGCTTGGTCTTGGCAGCTACGAACACCGGGGAGCTGTTTTTT. It encodes CASSLVLAATNTGELFF.

The chain recombines TRBV4-1 with TRBJ2-7; weak D call: TRBD1 (5 bases). Looked up from germline, CDR1 is MGHRA and CDR2 is YSYEKL. The CDR3 length is 16 residues. V lost 0 bases and J lost 1, with 13 bases in between. Here the CDR3 reads CASSQDPSTVSYEQYF. The CDR3 nucleotides are TGCGCCAGCAGCCAAGATCCCTCGACAGTTTCCTACGAGCAGTACTTC.

The V gene is TRBV10-3, the J gene TRBJ2-1, with D perhaps TRBD1 or TRBD2 (7 bases each). Germline CDR1 ENHRY, CDR2 SYGVKD. Trimming shortened V by 6 bases and J by 0 bases, and 15 bases separated the two germline ends. The CDR3 consists of 16 residues. The CDR3 DNA sequence: TGTGCCATCAGAGGGGGCAGCGGGACCTCCTACAATGAGCAGTTCTTC. Amino acids: CAIRGGSGTSYNEQFF.

The gene calls are TRBV29-1 and TRBJ1-1; D perhaps matches TRBD1 (6 bases). V was clipped by 8 bases and J by 4 bases, with 14 bases between them. The CDR3 covers 12 residues. CDR1 and CDR2 from the germline V gene are SQVTM and ANQGSEA. CDR3 sequence reads: CSIRQASTEAFF. The CDR3 DNA reads TGCAGCATAAGACAGGCCAGCACTGAAGCTTTCTTT.